This TCR beta chain emerged from a study of blood T cell repertoires in COVID-19. Only in-frame clones appear in the TCRdb table, and some are missing; sequencing was by immunoSEQ multiplex PCR. Counted here are about 40,000 clones, around 84% occurring once; the ten biggest clones make up roughly an eighth. The CDR3 is 14 residues long. Germline V lookup: CDR1 SGHKS, CDR2 YYEKEE (reference sequence). V was pared by 5 bases and J by 5 bases, with 7 bases of the junction left unmatched. This clonotype originated in a human donor in a cohort sampled during active COVID-19. The sequenced sample was peripheral blood. The genes are TRBV5-5 and TRBJ1-3, with TRBD1 matching 7 bases. The CDR3 coding sequence is TGTGCCAGCAGGGAAGGGACAGATAGAAACACCATATATTTT. It yields the protein CASREGTDRNTIYF.